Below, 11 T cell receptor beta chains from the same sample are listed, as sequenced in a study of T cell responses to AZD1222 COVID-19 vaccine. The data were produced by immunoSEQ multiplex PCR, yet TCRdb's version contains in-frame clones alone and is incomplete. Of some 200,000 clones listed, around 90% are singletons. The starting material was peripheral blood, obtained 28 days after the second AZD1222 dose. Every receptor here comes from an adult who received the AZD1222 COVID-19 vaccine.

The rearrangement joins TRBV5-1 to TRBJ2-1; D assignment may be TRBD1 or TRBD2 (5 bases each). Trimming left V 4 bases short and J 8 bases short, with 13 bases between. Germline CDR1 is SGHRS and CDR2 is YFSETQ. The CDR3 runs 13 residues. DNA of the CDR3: TGCGCCAGCAGCGGGGGACGGCGGGATGAGCAGTTCTTC. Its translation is CASSGGRRDEQFF.

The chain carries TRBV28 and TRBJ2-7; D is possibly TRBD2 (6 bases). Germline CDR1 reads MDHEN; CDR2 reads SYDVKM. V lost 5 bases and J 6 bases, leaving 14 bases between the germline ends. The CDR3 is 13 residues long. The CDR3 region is CASSTQDGGEQYF. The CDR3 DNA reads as TGTGCCAGCAGTACCCAGGACGGGGGCGAGCAGTACTTC.

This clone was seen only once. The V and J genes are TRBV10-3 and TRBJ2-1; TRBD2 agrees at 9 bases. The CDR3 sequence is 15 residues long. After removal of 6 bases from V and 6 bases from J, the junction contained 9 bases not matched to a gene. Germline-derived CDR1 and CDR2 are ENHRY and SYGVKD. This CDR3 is CAIRSGTSSGNEQFF. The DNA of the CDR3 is TGTGCCATCAGGTCCGGGACTAGCTCTGGCAATGAGCAGTTCTTC.

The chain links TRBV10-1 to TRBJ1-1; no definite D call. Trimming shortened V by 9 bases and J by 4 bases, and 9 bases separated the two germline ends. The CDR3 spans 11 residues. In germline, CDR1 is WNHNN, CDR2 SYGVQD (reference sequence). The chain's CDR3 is CARRPRTEAFF. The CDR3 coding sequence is TGCGCCAGACGACCACGCACTGAAGCTTTCTTT.

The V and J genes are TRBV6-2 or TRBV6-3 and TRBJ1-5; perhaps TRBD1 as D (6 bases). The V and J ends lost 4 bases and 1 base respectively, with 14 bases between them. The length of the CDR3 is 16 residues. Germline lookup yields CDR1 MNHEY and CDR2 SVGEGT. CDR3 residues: CASSSKTGVSNQPQHF. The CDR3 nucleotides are TGTGCCAGCAGTTCCAAGACAGGAGTAAGCAATCAGCCCCAGCATTTT.

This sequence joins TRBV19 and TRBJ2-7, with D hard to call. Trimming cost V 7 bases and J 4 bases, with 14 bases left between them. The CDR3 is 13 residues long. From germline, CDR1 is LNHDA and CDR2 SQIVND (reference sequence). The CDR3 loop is CASKPQIGYEQYF. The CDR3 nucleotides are TGTGCCAGTAAACCACAGATTGGGTACGAGCAGTACTTC.

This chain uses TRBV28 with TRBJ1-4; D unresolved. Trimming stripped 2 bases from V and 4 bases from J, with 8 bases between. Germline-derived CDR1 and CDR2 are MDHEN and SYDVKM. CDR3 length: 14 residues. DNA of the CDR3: TGTGCCAGCAGTTTAGCCAGCCGTAATGAAAAACTGTTTTTT. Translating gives CASSLASRNEKLFF.

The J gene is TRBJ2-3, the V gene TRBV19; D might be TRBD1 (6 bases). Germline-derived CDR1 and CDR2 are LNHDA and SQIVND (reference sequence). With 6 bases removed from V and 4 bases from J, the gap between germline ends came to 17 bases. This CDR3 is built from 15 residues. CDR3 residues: CASSGNRVYPDTQYF. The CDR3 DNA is TGTGCCAGTAGCGGCAACAGGGTTTATCCAGATACGCAGTATTTT.

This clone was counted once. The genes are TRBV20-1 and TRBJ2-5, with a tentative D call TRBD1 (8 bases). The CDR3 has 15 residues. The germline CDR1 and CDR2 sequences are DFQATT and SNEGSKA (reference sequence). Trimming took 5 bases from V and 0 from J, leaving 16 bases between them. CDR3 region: CSARGQGGDQETQYF. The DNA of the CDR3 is TGCAGTGCTCGTGGACAGGGAGGGGACCAAGAGACCCAGTACTTC.

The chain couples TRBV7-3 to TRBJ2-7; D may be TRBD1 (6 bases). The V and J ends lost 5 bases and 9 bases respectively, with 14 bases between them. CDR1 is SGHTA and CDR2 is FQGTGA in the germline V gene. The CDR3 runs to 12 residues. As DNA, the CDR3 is TGTGCCAGCAGCCTGAACACAGGGAGGCAGTACTTC. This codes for CASSLNTGRQYF.

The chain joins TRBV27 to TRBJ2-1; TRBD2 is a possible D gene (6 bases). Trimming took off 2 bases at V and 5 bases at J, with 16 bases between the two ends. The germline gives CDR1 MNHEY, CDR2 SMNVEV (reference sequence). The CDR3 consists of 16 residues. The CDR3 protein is CASSLGRRAGDNEQFF. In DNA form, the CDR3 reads TGTGCCAGCAGTTTAGGGAGGAGGGCCGGCGACAATGAGCAGTTCTTC.